This T cell receptor (beta chain) comes out of a study of cytomegalovirus exposure and HLA in healthy donors (TCRdb year 2017). About the full investigation: In an earlier analysis of roughly 590 of the donors, 276 Gb of sequence data and 100 million or so unique TCR beta sequences from about 179 million T cells were reported. Both class I and class II loci were covered by HLA typing, at four-digit resolution. The study profiled the T cell repertoires of 550 to 700 subjects by immunosequencing and related them to cytomegalovirus serostatus. A later analysis re-analyzed previously published TCR beta repertoires from 666 donors and added high-resolution HLA genotyping to study TCR occurrence patterns. Roughly 5 DR-DQ haplotypes were handled as single units for association and clustering because linkage in the cohort was strong. The study aimed to test whether cataloging public T cell receptors could reveal signatures of past pathogen exposure. An earlier analysis of about 620 of the donors applied high-throughput TCR beta sequencing to assess whether each TCR beta V gene segment acted as functional or pseudogenic. All discovery cohort repertoires had been generated using a single sequencing platform. About 300 gigabases of sequencing data and 70 million to 85 million unique TCR sequences were included in an early release covering several hundred HLA-typed donors. Alongside the repertoire data, information on donor age, sex, ethnicity and CMV serostatus was compiled. On average, 235,054 unique TCR beta nucleotide sequences were sequenced per donor among 398 genotyped donors of the cohort, with roughly 18% of those sequences being non-productive. A later genetic analysis took genome-wide SNP genotypes for about 55% of the 666 donors and used that subset as a discovery cohort. Of the roughly 400 genotyped donors, about 84% fell in the genetic ancestry cluster associated with self-reported Caucasian donors. In the later analysis, no new phenotypic data were used to find candidate immune exposures; instead, reliance was placed on TCR beta sequences and their occurrence across donors. Typing coverage varied by locus: roughly 629-630 donors for A, B, C, DRB1 and DQB1; approximately 500 for DQA1; nearly 610 for DPA1; about 450 for DPB1. Besides the first cohort of around 700 subjects, a separate validation cohort made up of 120 or so different subjects was used. High-throughput TCR immunosequencing, statistical association of individual TCRs with disease status, and machine learning were combined to predict cytomegalovirus infection status.

Points on this clone: Which antigen it targets is not known. Base qualities are not recorded, but no much larger clone differs from it by a single base.

In total, more than 500 healthy bone marrow donors made up the cohort. At the time of sampling, every cohort member was nominally healthy, though immune exposures that went unrecorded were likely present. The donor tested CMV seronegative, placing the donor among the 350 or so seronegative members of the cohort. Every donor gave a peripheral blood sample, and the peripheral blood mononuclear cells from that sample were used for TCR beta sequencing. The Qiagen DNeasy Blood Extraction Kit was used to extract genomic DNA from the blood cell samples. The CDR3 starts with the cysteine, ends with the phenylalanine, and has 11 residues. CDR3 DNA only is kept here, 33 bases in frame from base 1. From a lookup of the germline V gene (reference sequence), CDR1 and CDR2 are SGHKS and YYEKEE. Deletion took 1 base off V and 8 bases off J, with a span of 4 bases between the germline ends. The library relied on the immunoSEQ multiplex PCR assay. For the multiplex PCR, a mixture combining 60 forward primers for TCR Vbeta segments and 13 reverse primers for TCR Jbeta segments was used. The CDR3 region of rearranged TCR beta genes was amplified from genomic DNA with a multiplex PCR assay. The Illumina HiSeq System was used to sequence the amplified TCR beta libraries as 87-base-pair reads. In the authors' own workflow: Across the roughly 700 repertoires, a later analysis counted 80 million or so unique TCR beta chains, around 11 million of which were shared by at least two donors. Raw reads were error-corrected and collapsed into unique sequences by a nearest-neighbor algorithm in which closely related sequences were merged to remove PCR and sequencing errors. To assign V, D and J gene segments, CDR3 sequences were aligned to IMGT reference sequences. Each retained sequence needed at least a six-nucleotide match to both a V gene segment and a J gene segment. Rearrangements were called productive when the CDR3 lacked stop codons and stayed in frame with V and J; all others were non-productive. Following IMGT convention, CDR3 was defined as the stretch from the second conserved V-encoded cysteine up to the conserved J-encoded phenylalanine. In an earlier analysis of approximately 590 of the donors, sequences lacking an unambiguous match to a single V gene segment were excluded. In an earlier analysis of approximately 590 of the donors, a V segment was called functional when productive rearrangements were above 56.7%, and segregating when the standard deviation between donors exceeded 5%. A statistical classification framework was built for diagnosing cytomegalovirus status from the catalog of TCR beta chain sequences. V and J gene assignment, in a later analysis, came from comparing TCR nucleotide sequences with IMGT/GENE-DB human TR gene sequences. The TCRdist pipeline was used in a later analysis to assign CDR3 sequences and most-parsimonious VDJ recombination scenarios. A later analysis defined each TCR beta chain by its CDR3 amino acid sequence plus V-gene family, and excluded reads lacking a unique V-gene family. To address suspected cross-contamination and a sequencing artifact, a later analysis removed 450 to 700 highly shared, low-generation-probability nucleotide sequences. A later analysis calculated a clonal expansion index for each public chain from normalized within-repertoire ranks of inferred template counts. A later analysis computed generation probabilities with a VDJ recombination model fitted to out-of-frame rearrangements, and checked the results against IGoR. A later analysis scored TCR-TCR, TCR-HLA and TCR-CMV co-occurrence with hypergeometric tests, applying a repertoire-size bias correction to TCR pairs. To estimate false discovery rates, a later analysis permuted the HLA or CMV assignments 20 times. In a later analysis, co-occurring TCRs were grouped with DBSCAN, and TCRdist sequence similarity was added when clustering was performed within HLA-allele-positive subsets. For co-occurrence clustering, repertoires with fewer than 30,000 or more than 120,000 public chains were excluded, along with four or five repertoires with anomalous nucleotide sharing. In TCRdb, the immuneACCESS table is reduced to in-frame sequences with V and J assigned. These tables do not hold every clone; where another copy was compared, an unresolved V gene accounts for under half, and the others remain unexplained. V and J calls plus clone size are reproduced from that table; the DNA served to infer D and trimming. In all, the sample holds roughly 99,000 clones, and roughly 82% of those were seen once. The ten most abundant clones make up around 4% of the sample.

The paper's findings and limits, for the study overall: A later analysis found that HLA-associated TCR beta chains were more clonally expanded and had lower generation probabilities than equally common non-associated chains. When HLA alleles, especially DR and DQ, strongly co-occurred, attributing TCR associations to individual alleles was difficult. At a false discovery rate of 0.05, a later analysis linked 15,000 to 20,000 TCR beta sequences to specific HLA alleles. CMV serostatus was the only immune exposure information available for the cohort. The earlier analysis of approximately 540 of the donors excluded about 16 rarely observed V segments, including chromosome 9 orphons, because counts were too low. Most TCR sequences were observed very rarely across donors, whereas some public TCRs were present in many individuals. A total of 150 or so TCR beta chains were listed by the study as associated with cytomegalovirus. A further reported finding was that TCR beta sequences accurately predicted the HLA-A and HLA-B alleles for most subjects in the first cohort. Because HLA typing was unavailable for some donors at each locus, only the typed subset was used in association tests. The classifier was reported to diagnose cytomegalovirus status with high specificity and sensitivity in both the original and validation cohorts. Some IMGT-functional V segments, including TRBV6-2 and TRBV6-3, could not be distinguished by the 87-base-pair reads and were therefore excluded. In this cohort, only TCR beta chains were sequenced, and detectable features were limited by the absence of alpha or paired-chain data. According to the authors, the approach could potentially be generalized to other disease states and immunological phenotypes. According to a later analysis, TCR association rates differed among HLA loci, with DRB1 alleles showing the most associated TCRs and HLA-C alleles showing the fewest. Most CMV-associated TCR beta chains appeared to be HLA-restricted in a later analysis, and the HLA associations seemed to be driven largely by CMV exposure. An association between a missense DCLRE1C variant and V-gene and J-gene trimming of TCR beta chains was found in a later genetic analysis and replicated in an independent cohort. A later analysis reported that several top co-occurrence clusters appeared linked to parvovirus B19, influenza, CMV and Epstein-Barr virus. A few of the identified cytomegalovirus-associated TCR beta chains were confirmed in vitro to be specific for cytomegalovirus antigens. In an earlier analysis of roughly 500 of the donors, most TCR beta V segments appeared in productive rearrangements about 87% or about 30% of the time, broadly matching IMGT annotations. According to a later genetic analysis, donors in an Asian-associated ancestry cluster had fewer N-insertions in productive TCRs than the approximately 650-donor mean. Linkage disequilibrium might explain the correlated functional status among segregating V segments, but an unknown experimental factor could not be ruled out. A cluster of highly shared sequence variants was judged likely to represent a technical artifact of the sequencing pipeline. Presence/absence analyses assumed roughly uniform sequencing depth across donors, an assumption that may not hold.

Sample: PBMCs. The rearranged segments are TRBV5-5 and TRBJ2-1; the D segment cannot be called with confidence. The TCR sequence derives from a male donor in good health and CMV-seronegative. The CDR3 protein sequence reads: CASSLTYEQFF. The sequence in DNA is TGTGCCAGCAGCTTGACTTATGAGCAGTTCTTC. This CDR3, with the reference TRBV5-5 and TRBJ2-1 proteins standing in past its ends, gives the full variable domain DAGVTQSPTHLIKTRGQQVTLRCSPISGHKSVSWYQQVLGQGPQFIFQYYEKEERGRGNFPDRFSARQFPNYSSELNVNALLLGDSALYLCASSLTYEQFFGPGTRLTVL.